Following are 29 T cell receptor beta chains from one sample sequenced in a study of response to subunit inactivated influenza vaccine. TCRdb passed the RT-PCR reads through MiXCR, listing each CDR3 protein once. The repertoire holds about 500,000 distinct CDR3 sequences, with more than 15% as singletons. The material sequenced was CD4+ T cells sorted from PBMCs, taken around 2 years after vaccination. These TCRs come from a man aged 50 to 75 who received an inactivated influenza vaccine.

The rearrangement links TRBV5-5 to TRBJ1-5; a weak D match, TRBD1 (6 bases). CDR3 length equals 16 residues. Trimming pared 4 bases from V and 1 base from J, leaving 15 bases between. Germline CDR1 and CDR2: SGHKS and YYEKEE (reference sequence). CDR3 protein: CASSAEQGPSNQPQHF. In DNA form, the CDR3 reads TGTGCCAGCAGCGCCGAACAGGGCCCCAGCAATCAGCCCCAGCATTTT.

In this sample, this clonotype turned up a few times. V and J are TRBV4-2 and TRBJ1-1; the D is unclear. Germline V gene data show CDR1 as LGHNA and CDR2 as YNFKEQ. The CDR3 is 15 amino acids. V was trimmed by 0 bases and J by 0 bases, leaving 8 bases between them. CDR3 residues: CASSQEGGMNTEAFF. CDR3 bases: TGTGCCAGCAGCCAAGAAGGAGGTATGAACACTGAAGCTTTCTTT.

This clonotype has more than one count but fewer than ten. The J gene is TRBJ2-2, the V gene TRBV6-1; TRBD1 matches 10 bases. Trimming cost V 6 bases and J 5 bases; bases outside gene matches: 9. CDR3 length: 16 residues. Looked up from germline, CDR1 is MNHNS and CDR2 is SASEGT. The CDR3 nucleotides are TGTGCCAGCAGGGGTCCGGGACAGGGGTTAACCGGGGAGCTGTTTTTT. Protein product: CASRGPGQGLTGELFF.

The chain is built from TRBV20-1 and TRBJ2-1, with 12 bases fitting TRBD2. Losses at the gene ends were 3 bases for V and 6 bases for J; bases not matched to a gene: 3. The V gene's germline CDR1 is DFQATT and CDR2 SNEGSKA (reference sequence). This CDR3 has 14 residues. The CDR3 sequence: CSASRTSGTNEQFF. DNA of the CDR3: TGCAGTGCTAGCCGGACTAGCGGGACCAATGAGCAGTTCTTC.

This clonotype has a count of ten or more. V usage is TRBV12-3 or TRBV12-4 and J usage is TRBJ1-4; TRBD1 matches 8 bases. The CDR3 sequence is 13 residues long. Unmatched junction bases numbered 1, after V lost 2 bases and J lost 8 bases. The CDR3 DNA is TGTGCCAGCAGTTTAAACAGGGGGGAAAAACTGTTTTTT. It codes for CASSLNRGEKLFF.

The rearrangement links TRBV27 to TRBJ2-3; D ambiguous. Trimming removed 2 bases at V and 1 base at J, with 7 bases between. This CDR3 has 14 amino acids. Germline V CDR1 and CDR2: MNHEY, SMNVEV (reference sequence). CDR3: CASSLRARTDTQYF. The CDR3 coding sequence is TGTGCCAGCAGTTTAAGGGCCCGCACAGATACGCAGTATTTT.

This clonotype was observed a few times. The chain has TRBV29-1 and TRBJ2-6; D is ambiguous. V dropped 8 bases and J dropped 2 bases, with 13 bases sitting between them. In germline, CDR1 is SQVTM, CDR2 ANQGSEA. The CDR3 runs to 14 residues. The CDR3 region is CSPTPGPGANVLTF. CDR3 sequence (DNA): TGCAGCCCTACCCCCGGCCCTGGGGCCAACGTCCTGACTTTC.

This clonotype was picked up a small number of times. The J gene is TRBJ2-7, the V gene TRBV10-3; D is unresolved. V was cut by 2 bases and J by 0 bases, with 2 bases left in between. The CDR3 covers 12 residues. The germline gives CDR1 ENHRY, CDR2 SYGVKD. CDR3: CAISETSYEQYF. The DNA for the CDR3 is TGTGCCATCAGTGAGACCTCCTACGAGCAGTACTTC.

The V and J genes are TRBV3-1 and TRBJ2-5, with D possibly matching TRBD1 (5 bases). The CDR3 is made up of 13 amino acids. Germline V gene lookup returns CDR1 LGHDT and CDR2 YNNKEL (reference sequence). The V end was cut by 5 bases, the J end by 4 bases, with 11 bases between. The CDR3 nucleotides read TGTGCCAGCAGCTACAGGTGGTCAGAGACCCAGTACTTC. Translated: CASSYRWSETQYF.

As to this clonotype: Mismatch with germline at one junction end may stem from a read error. The chain couples TRBV9 to TRBJ2-1; TRBD2 agrees at 7 bases. This CDR3 is built from 14 residues. Germline CDR1 and CDR2: SGDLS and YYNGEE. The CDR3 sequence: CASSVASTSHEQVF. Written as DNA, the CDR3 is TGTGCCAGCAGCGTAGCTTCGACTAGCCATGAGCAGGTCTTC.

The chain links TRBV19 to TRBJ1-1; D is ambiguous. The CDR3 consists of 13 residues. CDR1 is LNHDA, CDR2 SQIVND, per germline (reference sequence). The germline V and J ends were trimmed by 5 bases and 1 base, with 8 bases remaining between them. CDR3 sequence (DNA): TGTGCCAGTAGTGAAAGGACGAACACTGAAGCTTTCTTT. Protein product: CASSERTNTEAFF.

This clonotype was seen repeatedly, ten times or more. The genes are TRBV29-1 and TRBJ1-2; 9 positions agree with TRBD1. The V and J ends lost 7 bases and 0 bases, in that order; junction bases with no gene match: 3. Germline V gene sequence: CDR1 SQVTM, CDR2 ANQGSEA. This CDR3 region has 13 residues. This CDR3 is CSAGDRANYGYTF. The DNA of the CDR3 is TGCAGCGCCGGGGACAGGGCTAACTATGGCTACACCTTC.

This clonotype was detected a few times. V is TRBV28 and J is TRBJ2-2, with TRBD1 identical over 12 bases. Germline-derived CDR1 and CDR2 are MDHEN and SYDVKM. V dropped 3 bases and J dropped 7; count of bases not matched to a gene: 6. This CDR3 contains 16 residues. The CDR3 DNA reads TGTGCCAGCAGTTTGGTGGGACAGGGGGCAGGCGGGGAGCTGTTTTTT. It is translated as CASSLVGQGAGGELFF.

The rearrangement joins TRBV20-1 to TRBJ2-1, with D possibly being TRBD2 (5 bases). CDR3 length equals 16 residues. V lost 1 base to trimming and J lost 5 bases, with 18 bases between them. In germline, CDR1 is DFQATT, CDR2 SNEGSKA (reference sequence). CDR3 protein: CSARVTTTGLHNEQFF. The DNA of the CDR3 is TGCAGTGCTAGAGTCACAACCACCGGACTGCACAATGAGCAGTTCTTC.

The chain has TRBV9 and TRBJ2-1, with TRBD2 identical over 7 bases. The CDR3 runs to 13 residues. The ends lost 2 bases at V and 9 bases at J; junction bases unmatched: 5. Per germline, CDR1 SGDLS and CDR2 YYNGEE. Written as DNA, the CDR3 is TGTGCCAGCAGCGTCGCGGGAGTCGGTGAGCAGTTCTTC. Residues: CASSVAGVGEQFF.

This chain uses TRBV20-1 with TRBJ2-4; a weak D match, TRBD1 (6 bases). Trimming pared 8 bases from V and 3 bases from J, leaving 14 bases between. Per germline, CDR1 DFQATT and CDR2 SNEGSKA (reference sequence). The CDR3 is made up of 13 amino acids. CDR3 in DNA: TGCAGTATAGGACAGAACCTCAAAAACATTCAGTACTTC. Translation: CSIGQNLKNIQYF.

The chain uses TRBV10-3 and TRBJ1-2; 7 bases agree with TRBD1. The CDR3 is made up of 14 amino acids. The V segment lost 7 bases and the J segment 6 bases; nucleotides outside the gene matches: 11. Germline CDR1 reads ENHRY; CDR2 reads SYGVKD. The CDR3 nucleotides are TGTGCCATCACCGGGGTGGACAGGCAGCATGGCTACACCTTC. Residues: CAITGVDRQHGYTF.

This clonotype came up many times. The chain recombines TRBV7-9 with TRBJ2-1; TRBD2 aligns across 8 bases. J was trimmed by 0 bases and V by 4 bases; bases with no gene match: 2. From germline, CDR1 is SEHNR and CDR2 FQNEAQ (reference sequence). The CDR3 is 15 amino acids. CDR3 sequence: CASSSGTSSYNEQFF. CDR3 in DNA: TGTGCCAGCAGCTCCGGGACTAGCTCCTACAATGAGCAGTTCTTC.

This clonotype appeared a few times. The V call is TRBV7-6, the J call TRBJ2-1, with 13 nucleotides matching TRBD2. Germline CDR1 SGHVS, CDR2 FNYEAQ. The CDR3 totals 15 residues. V lost 5 bases and J lost 8; bases outside the gene matches: 6. The CDR3 reads CASSQRTSGSYEQFF. As DNA, the CDR3 is TGTGCCAGCAGCCAAAGGACTAGCGGGAGTTATGAGCAGTTCTTC.

The rearrangement links TRBV19 to TRBJ2-7; D unclear. The V gene's germline CDR1 is LNHDA and CDR2 SQIVND (reference sequence). The V end lost 1 base, the J end lost 1 base, and 8 bases lay between the germline ends. The CDR3 is made up of 14 amino acids. The CDR3 nucleotides read TGTGCCAGTAGTATAGTTGTCAGGTCCTACGAGCAGTACTTC. Its translation is CASSIVVRSYEQYF.

The chain couples TRBV20-1 to TRBJ2-3; 9 bases fit TRBD2. The V and J ends lost 3 bases and 11 bases, in that order; junction bases with no gene match: 12. Per the germline V gene, CDR1 is DFQATT and CDR2 is SNEGSKA (reference sequence). This CDR3 region has 14 residues. This chain's CDR3 is CSASRGGGTGGQYF. In nucleotides, the CDR3 is TGCAGTGCTAGCCGCGGGGGGGGCACTGGAGGGCAGTATTTT.

This clonotype was counted only a few times. The chain combines TRBV6-5 with TRBJ2-3; 13 bases are shared with TRBD2. CDR1 MNHEY and CDR2 SVGAGI come from the germline V gene. This CDR3 has 16 residues. The J segment lost 4 bases and the V segment lost 6 bases, leaving 7 bases of the junction unmatched. CDR3 nucleotides: TGTGCCAGCAGATCTACTAGCGGGGGGGCGCCAGATACGCAGTATTTT. Translating gives CASRSTSGGAPDTQYF.

The chain recombines TRBV13 with TRBJ2-6; 9 nucleotides align to TRBD1. With 5 bases clipped from V and 4 bases from J, the junction kept 6 bases outside the gene matches. CDR3 length: 16 residues. Germline lookup yields CDR1 PRHDT and CDR2 FYEKMQ (reference sequence). The CDR3 spells CASSPGTGIGANVLTF. The CDR3 region has the DNA TGTGCCAGCAGCCCAGGGACAGGGATCGGGGCCAACGTCCTGACTTTC. Together with reference TRBV13 and TRBJ2-6, the CDR3 gives the full variable domain: AAGVIQSPRHLIKEKRETATLKCYPIPRHDTVYWYQQGPGQDPQFLISFYEKMQSDKGSIPDRFSAQQFSDYHSELNMSSLELGDSALYFCASSPGTGIGANVLTFGAGSRLTVL.

This clonotype came up a few times. The CDR3 here is CASSFGQGSNQPQHF. The CDR3, as DNA: TGTGCCAGCAGCTTCGGACAGGGCAGCAATCAGCCCCAGCATTTT. J is TRBJ1-5 and V is TRBV5-6, with 8 positions matching TRBD1. CDR1 SGHDT and CDR2 YYEEEE come from the germline V gene. V lost 2 bases and J lost 1; bases outside the gene matches: 2. The CDR3 totals 15 residues.

This clonotype turned up a few times. This chain uses TRBV7-2 with TRBJ2-7, with D possibly TRBD1 on 6 matching bases. Germline V gives CDR1 SGHTA, CDR2 FQGNSA. The V end was cut by 2 bases, the J end by 3 bases, with 14 bases between. The CDR3 spans 15 residues. CDR3 sequence (DNA): TGTGCCAGCAGCTTAAGGGTGGACAGTTACTACGAGCAGTACTTC. It encodes CASSLRVDSYYEQYF.

This clonotype was observed a few times. The J gene is TRBJ1-3, the V gene TRBV7-2; TRBD1 aligns across 7 bases. The CDR3 is 14 residues long. Germline V gene lookup returns CDR1 SGHTA and CDR2 FQGNSA. Trimming cost V 5 bases and J 1 base; bases outside gene matches: 2. The CDR3 DNA sequence: TGTGCCAGCAGCCACAGGGGATCTGGAAACACCATATATTTT. It is translated as CASSHRGSGNTIYF.

The rearrangement uses TRBV29-1 and TRBJ1-2, with D hard to call. Trimming took off 1 base at V and 8 bases at J, with 8 bases between the two ends. Germline loops: CDR1 SQVTM, CDR2 ANQGSEA. CDR3 size: 11 residues. The CDR3 is CSVEVYSGYTF. In DNA form, the CDR3 reads TGCAGCGTTGAAGTGTATTCCGGCTACACCTTC.

This clonotype was picked up a small number of times. The chain couples TRBV18 to TRBJ2-1, with D possibly matching TRBD2 (6 bases). V was pared by 3 bases and J by 3 bases, with 12 bases between. Germline loops: CDR1 KGHSH, CDR2 LQKENI. The CDR3 covers 15 residues. CDR3 residues: CASSPVAAYYNEQFF. CDR3 sequence (DNA): TGTGCCAGCTCACCCGTAGCGGCTTACTACAATGAGCAGTTCTTC.

The chain uses TRBV12-3 or TRBV12-4 and TRBJ1-2, with 7 nucleotides matching TRBD1. After removal of 8 bases from V and 4 bases from J, the junction contained 7 bases not matched to a gene. The CDR3 sequence is 13 residues long. Here the CDR3 reads CASGPAGGYGYTF. As DNA, the CDR3 is TGTGCCAGCGGGCCGGCAGGGGGCTATGGCTACACCTTC.